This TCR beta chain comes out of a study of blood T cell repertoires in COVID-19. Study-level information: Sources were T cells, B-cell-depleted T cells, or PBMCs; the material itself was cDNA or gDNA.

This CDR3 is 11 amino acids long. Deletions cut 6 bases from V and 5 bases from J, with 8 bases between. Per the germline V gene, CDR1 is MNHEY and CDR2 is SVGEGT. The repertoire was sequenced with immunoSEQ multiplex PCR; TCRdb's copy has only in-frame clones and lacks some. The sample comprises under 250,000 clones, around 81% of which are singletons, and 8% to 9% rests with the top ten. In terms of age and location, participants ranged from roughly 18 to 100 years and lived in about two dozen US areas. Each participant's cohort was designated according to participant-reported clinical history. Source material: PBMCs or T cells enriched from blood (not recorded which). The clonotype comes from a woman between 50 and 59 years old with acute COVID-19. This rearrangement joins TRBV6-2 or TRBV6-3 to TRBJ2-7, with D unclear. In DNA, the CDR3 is TGTGCCAGCAGCCCCCTCGACGAGCAGTACTTC. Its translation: CASSPLDEQYF.